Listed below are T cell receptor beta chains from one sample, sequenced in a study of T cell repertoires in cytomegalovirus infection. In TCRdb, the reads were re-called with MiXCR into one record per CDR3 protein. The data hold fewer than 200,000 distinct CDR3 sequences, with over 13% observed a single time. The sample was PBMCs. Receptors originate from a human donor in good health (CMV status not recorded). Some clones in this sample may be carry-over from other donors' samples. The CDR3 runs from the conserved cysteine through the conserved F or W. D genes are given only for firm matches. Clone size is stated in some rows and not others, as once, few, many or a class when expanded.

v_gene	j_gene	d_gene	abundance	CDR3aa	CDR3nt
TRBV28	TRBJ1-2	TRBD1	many	CASSLYADRDGYTF	TGTGCCAGCAGTTTATACGCGGACAGGGATGGCTACACCTTC
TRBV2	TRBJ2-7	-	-	CASRPDGAQYF	TGTGCCAGCAGACCCGATGGGGCGCAGTACTTC
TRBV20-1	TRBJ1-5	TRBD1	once	CSARVFGQGDSNQPQHF	TGCAGTGCTAGAGTTTTTGGACAGGGGGATAGCAATCAGCCCCAGCATTTT
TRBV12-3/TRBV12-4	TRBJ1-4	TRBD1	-	CASSTDRAGTNEKLFF	TGTGCCAGCAGTACGGACAGGGCGGGAACTAATGAAAAACTGTTTTTT
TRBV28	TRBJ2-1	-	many	CASSPMGHSYNEQFF	TGTGCCAGCAGTCCGATGGGACACTCCTACAATGAGCAGTTCTTC
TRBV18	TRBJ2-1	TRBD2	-	CASSPRDMGGRTYNEQFF	TGTGCCAGCTCACCAAGAGATATGGGCGGGAGAACCTACAATGAGCAGTTCTTC
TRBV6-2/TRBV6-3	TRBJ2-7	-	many	CASSYPGRTGYEQYF	TGTGCCAGCAGTTACCCCGGGAGAACTGGGTACGAGCAGTACTTC
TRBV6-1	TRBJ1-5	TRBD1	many	CASSGLQGYGNQPQHF	TGTGCCAGCAGTGGATTACAGGGGTATGGCAATCAGCCCCAGCATTTT
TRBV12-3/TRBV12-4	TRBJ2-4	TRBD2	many	CASTPSGGKNIQYF	TGTGCCAGCACCCCTAGCGGGGGGAAAAACATTCAGTACTTC
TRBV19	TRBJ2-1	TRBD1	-	CASSPRTGGTYNEQFF	TGTGCCAGTAGTCCTAGGACAGGGGGAACCTACAATGAGCAGTTCTTC
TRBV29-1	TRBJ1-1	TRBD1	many	CSVSGQRNTEAFF	TGCAGCGTTTCGGGACAGAGGAACACTGAAGCTTTCTTT
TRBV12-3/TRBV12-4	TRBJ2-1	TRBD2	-	CASRLRGGAREQFF	TGTGCCAGCAGGCTGCGCGGGGGGGCCCGTGAGCAGTTCTTC
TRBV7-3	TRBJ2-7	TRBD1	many	CASSSGTGSYEQYF	TGTGCCAGCAGCTCCGGGACAGGGTCCTACGAGCAGTACTTC
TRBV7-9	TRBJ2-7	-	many	CASSSSTASYEQYF	TGTGCCAGCAGCTCGTCGACAGCCTCCTACGAGCAGTACTTC
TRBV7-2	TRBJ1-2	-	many	CASSRNPGLGYGYTF	TGTGCCAGCAGCCGAAACCCGGGGCTCGGTTATGGCTACACCTTC
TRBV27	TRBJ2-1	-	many	CASSLGSGSEQFF	TGTGCCAGCAGTTTAGGGTCGGGGTCTGAGCAGTTCTTC
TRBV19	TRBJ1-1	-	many	CASSTSINTEAFF	TGTGCCAGTAGTACCTCCATTAACACTGAAGCTTTCTTT